A single sample gave rise to the 28 T cell receptor beta chains below, sequenced in a study of blood T cell repertoires in COVID-19. Here immunoSEQ multiplex PCR was the method, and the copy in TCRdb shows in-frame clones only, minus some. The sample yields 60,000 or so clones, around four fifths seen once. The sample comprised peripheral blood. The receptors stem from a man aged 30 to 45 with COVID-19, enrolled during active disease.

In this sample, this clone turned up a few times. The V gene is TRBV30, the J gene TRBJ1-1, with no clear D. V dropped 4 bases and J dropped 3 bases, with 12 bases sitting between them. Germline values: CDR1 GTSNPN, CDR2 SVGIG (reference sequence). The CDR3 consists of 13 residues. CDR3: CAWTKRLDTEAFF. CDR3 sequence (DNA): TGTGCCTGGACCAAACGGCTAGACACTGAAGCTTTCTTT.

This chain connects TRBV6-1 to TRBJ1-5; D remains unclear. V lost 3 bases and J 4 bases, leaving 7 bases between the germline ends. The CDR3 totals 13 residues. The germline gives CDR1 MNHNS, CDR2 SASEGT. Written as DNA, the CDR3 is TGTGCCAGCAGTGAGTTCAGAAATCAGCCCCAGCATTTT. This codes for CASSEFRNQPQHF.

The chain has TRBV27 and TRBJ2-3, with 8 bases identical to TRBD2. Germline trimming cut 4 bases from V and 2 bases from J; bases unmatched to any gene: 11. The germline CDR1 and CDR2 sequences are MNHEY and SMNVEV (reference sequence). This CDR3 comprises 17 residues. CDR3 sequence: CASSSLAGLGNTDTQYF. CDR3 coding DNA: TGTGCCAGCAGTTCCCTAGCGGGTCTGGGGAACACAGATACGCAGTATTTT.

V usage is TRBV11-2 and J usage is TRBJ2-1; 8 bases align to TRBD2. The J segment lost 1 base and the V segment lost 5 bases, leaving 4 bases of the junction unmatched. The CDR3 extends over 15 amino acids. CDR1 and CDR2 (germline): SGHAT, FQNNGV. Here the CDR3 DNA reads TGTGCCAGCAGCCTGGGACTAGGATCCTACAATGAGCAGTTCTTC. Translating gives CASSLGLGSYNEQFF.

The gene calls are TRBV6-5 and TRBJ2-1; TRBD2 is a possible D gene (6 bases). The V gene lost 8 bases and the J gene lost 7 bases, with 15 bases spanning the gap. The CDR3 totals 13 residues. Germline assignment: CDR1 MNHEY and CDR2 SVGAGI. DNA for the CDR3: TGTGCCAGCGGACGGGAGCGTTGGAATGAGCAGTTCTTC. The encoded protein is CASGRERWNEQFF.

The gene calls are TRBV6-1 and TRBJ1-1; 7 nucleotides agree with TRBD1. CDR3 size: 15 residues. After removal of 2 bases from V and 4 bases from J, the junction contained 7 bases not matched to a gene. Germline values: CDR1 MNHNS, CDR2 SASEGT. CDR3 nucleotides: TGTGCCAGCAGTGAACAGGGGGGCGCGGGCACTGAAGCTTTCTTT. Its protein product is CASSEQGGAGTEAFF.

The J gene is TRBJ2-7, the V gene TRBV3-1 (or the pseudogene TRBV3-2); 16 bases line up with TRBD2. V lost 4 bases to trimming and J lost 13 bases; unmatched junction nucleotides: 7. From germline, CDR1 is LGHDT and CDR2 YNNKEL (reference sequence). This CDR3 region has 14 residues. CDR3: CASSPGTSGRESYF. The CDR3 DNA reads TGTGCCAGCAGCCCGGGGACTAGCGGGAGGGAATCCTACTTC.

V is TRBV19 and J is TRBJ1-5, with 8 bases matching TRBD1. The CDR3 consists of 15 residues. CDR1 is LNHDA and CDR2 is SQIVND in the germline V gene (reference sequence). With V trimmed by 3 bases and J by 6 bases, 7 bases remained unmatched. The CDR3 sequence: CASSMDRVGTQPQHF. For the CDR3, the DNA is TGTGCCAGTAGTATGGACAGGGTAGGTACTCAGCCCCAGCATTTT.

The rearrangement joins TRBV30 to TRBJ1-1; no firm D call. The length of the CDR3 is 14 residues. V lost 2 bases, J lost 0 bases, and 10 bases lay in between. Germline loops: CDR1 GTSNPN, CDR2 SVGIG (reference sequence). The CDR3 coding sequence is TGTGCCTGGAGTCCGTCAGGTATGAACACTGAAGCTTTCTTT. This translates into CAWSPSGMNTEAFF. The whole variable domain, filled in from reference TRBV30 and TRBJ1-1, reads SQTIHQWPATLVQPVGSPLSLECTVEGTSNPNLYWYRQAAGRGLQLLFYSVGIGQISSEVPQNLSASRPQDRQFILSSKKLLLSDSGFYLCAWSPSGMNTEAFFGQGTRLTVV.

The chain is built from TRBV7-6 and TRBJ1-1; no firm D call. The CDR3 sequence is 14 residues long. V was clipped by 8 bases and J by 1 base, with 14 bases between them. Germline CDR1 SGHVS, CDR2 FNYEAQ. CDR3 DNA: TGTGCCAGCCGAGGAACACACACGAACACTGAAGCTTTCTTT. Translating gives CASRGTHTNTEAFF.

The V and J genes are TRBV7-9 and TRBJ2-1; D remains unclear. Germline CDR1 SEHNR, CDR2 FQNEAQ (reference sequence). This CDR3 contains 15 residues. The V end lost 5 bases, the J end lost 3 bases, and 14 bases lay between the germline ends. CDR3 nucleotide sequence: TGTGCCAGCAGCACCGGGTTCAAAGACTACAATGAGCAGTTCTTC. Protein sequence: CASSTGFKDYNEQFF.

V usage is TRBV5-6 and J usage is TRBJ2-7, with D tentatively TRBD2 (5 bases). With 2 bases removed from V and 2 bases from J, the gap between germline ends came to 11 bases. Germline values: CDR1 SGHDT, CDR2 YYEEEE. CDR3 length: 14 amino acids. CDR3 amino acids: CASSFPGYPYEQYF. CDR3 bases: TGTGCCAGCAGCTTTCCGGGATATCCCTACGAGCAGTACTTC.

This sequence joins TRBV10-1 and TRBJ2-7, with a weak D call TRBD2 (6 bases). V lost 6 bases and J lost 1, with 16 bases in between. The length of the CDR3 is 15 residues. CDR1 WNHNN and CDR2 SYGVQD come from the germline V gene (reference sequence). CDR3 in amino acids: CASSNRTAGSYEQYF. The CDR3 bases are TGCGCCAGCAGCAATCGGACGGCGGGATCCTACGAGCAGTACTTC.

The chain recombines TRBV12-3 or TRBV12-4 with TRBJ1-1; a weak D match, TRBD1 (5 bases). The CDR3 has 12 amino acids. Deletions cut 5 bases from V and 5 bases from J, with 9 bases between. The CDR3 here is CASSPEGTEAFF. The CDR3 DNA reads as TGTGCCAGCAGTCCGGAGGGGACTGAAGCTTTCTTT.

The rearrangement uses TRBV28 and TRBJ1-2; 9 bases agree with TRBD1. This CDR3 region has 14 residues. V lost 5 bases and J lost 7; bases outside the gene matches: 8. The germline V gene has CDR1 MDHEN and CDR2 SYDVKM. CDR3 amino acids: CASSGGQGVRGYTF. The CDR3, as DNA: TGTGCCAGCAGTGGGGGACAGGGTGTTCGTGGCTACACCTTC.

This clone appeared a few times. This chain uses TRBV2 with TRBJ1-1; TRBD1 aligns across 11 bases. The V gene end was trimmed by 5 bases and the J gene end by 11 bases; junction bases not matched to a gene: 10. Looked up from germline, CDR1 is SNHLY and CDR2 is FYNNEI. This CDR3 spans 14 amino acids. The CDR3 region is CASSPNSGTGGAFF. CDR3 bases: TGTGCCAGCAGTCCAAATTCCGGGACAGGGGGTGCTTTCTTT.

This clone was observed at least ten times. One end of the junction varies from germline; a read error may be responsible. This sequence joins TRBV28 and TRBJ2-1; no definite D call. CDR3 length: 11 amino acids. Germline lookup yields CDR1 MDHEN and CDR2 SYDVKM. CDR3 region: CASLSHNEQFF. DNA of the CDR3: TGTGCCAGCCTCTCCCACAATGAGCAGTTCTTC.

The rearrangement joins TRBV24-1 to TRBJ2-1; unclear D gene. The germline V gene encodes CDR1 KGHDR and CDR2 SFDVKD. This CDR3 is built from 16 residues. Trimming took 1 base from V and 0 from J, leaving 9 bases between them. CDR3 loop: CATSDFSTSSYNEQFF. The CDR3 DNA reads as TGTGCCACCAGTGATTTCTCCACGAGCTCCTACAATGAGCAGTTCTTC.

The chain has TRBV27 and TRBJ2-7; possibly TRBD1 for D (5 bases). Per germline, CDR1 MNHEY and CDR2 SMNVEV (reference sequence). V lost 5 bases, J lost 4 bases, and 12 bases lay in between. The CDR3 length is 13 residues. The CDR3 here is CASSPLAGYEQYF. CDR3 nucleotide sequence: TGTGCCAGCAGTCCGTTAGCAGGGTACGAGCAGTACTTC.

The rearrangement uses TRBV19 and TRBJ1-2; 7 nucleotides match TRBD1. The CDR3 runs to 17 residues. The germline CDR1 and CDR2 sequences are LNHDA and SQIVND (reference sequence). J was trimmed by 2 bases and V by 0 bases; bases with no gene match: 9. The CDR3, as DNA: TGTGCCAGTAGTATAGACGGGACAGCTAACGCAAACTATGGCTACACCTTC. Translating it yields CASSIDGTANANYGYTF.

This clone is a singleton in its sample. The chain couples TRBV28 to TRBJ1-1, with D hard to call. Trimming stripped 6 bases from V and 4 bases from J, with 9 bases between. The CDR3 totals 12 residues. Germline V gene sequence: CDR1 MDHEN, CDR2 SYDVKM. This CDR3 reads CASRTGGTEAFF. DNA for the CDR3: TGTGCCAGCAGGACGGGAGGCACTGAAGCTTTCTTT.

The chain couples TRBV7-2 to TRBJ1-1; no clear D. CDR3 length equals 13 residues. Germline CDR1 SGHTA, CDR2 FQGNSA. Trimming removed 2 bases from V and 1 base from J, with 5 bases in between. CDR3 bases: TGTGCCAGCAGCTTAATGCGGAACACTGAAGCTTTCTTT. Translated: CASSLMRNTEAFF. The variable domain in full, completed from reference TRBV7-2 and TRBJ1-1, reads GAGVSQSPSNKVTEKGKDVELRCDPISGHTALYWYRQSLGQGLEFLIYFQGNSAPDKSGLPSDRFSAERTGGSVSTLTIQRTQQEDSAVYLCASSLMRNTEAFFGQGTRLTVV.

This clone appeared once. The V gene is TRBV27, the J gene TRBJ1-2, with D maybe TRBD1 (5 bases). Germline V gene sequence: CDR1 MNHEY, CDR2 SMNVEV (reference sequence). This CDR3 has 12 amino acids. V dropped 7 bases and J dropped 7 bases, with 13 bases sitting between them. The CDR3 spells CASMGGAGGYTF. As DNA, the CDR3 is TGTGCCAGCATGGGAGGGGCGGGTGGCTACACCTTC.

The chain links TRBV4-1 to TRBJ2-1; 8 bases are a match to TRBD2. V dropped 2 bases and J dropped 1; count of bases not matched to a gene: 7. Germline V lookup: CDR1 MGHRA, CDR2 YSYEKL. CDR3 length equals 17 residues. CDR3 sequence reads: CASSQLPGLGSYNEQFF. In DNA, the CDR3 is TGCGCCAGCAGCCAACTCCCGGGACTAGGGTCCTACAATGAGCAGTTCTTC.

The gene calls are TRBV19 and TRBJ2-5, with a possible D match to TRBD2 (5 bases). This CDR3 has 14 residues. With 3 bases removed from V and 4 bases from J, the gap between germline ends came to 12 bases. Germline CDR1 is LNHDA and CDR2 is SQIVND (reference sequence). The CDR3 protein is CASSIAGLGETQYF. In DNA, the CDR3 is TGTGCCAGTAGTATCGCGGGCCTGGGAGAGACCCAGTACTTC.

This chain links TRBV5-1 with TRBJ1-1, with D possibly TRBD1 on 6 matching bases. CDR3 length: 16 amino acids. Germline CDR1 is SGHRS and CDR2 is YFSETQ. The germline V and J ends were trimmed by 0 bases and 2 bases, with 14 bases remaining between them. The CDR3 sequence is CASSLGRGLINTEAFF. The CDR3 nucleotides read TGCGCCAGCAGCTTGGGCAGGGGCCTGATCAACACTGAAGCTTTCTTT.

The chain is built from TRBV19 and TRBJ1-1; D not certain. Trimming shortened V by 3 bases and J by 11 bases, and 16 bases separated the two germline ends. Germline V lookup: CDR1 LNHDA, CDR2 SQIVND (reference sequence). This CDR3 spans 13 amino acids. The CDR3 region is CASSIDPGRRAFF. CDR3 DNA sequence: TGTGCCAGTAGTATCGACCCGGGGAGGAGGGCTTTCTTT. The full variable domain, with the rest looked up from reference TRBV19 and TRBJ1-1, is DGGITQSPKYLFRKEGQNVTLSCEQNLNHDAMYWYRQDPGQGLRLIYYSQIVNDFQKGDIAEGYSVSREKKESFPLTVTSAQKNPTAFYLCASSIDPGRRAFFGQGTRLTVV.

This clone was recorded once. The chain joins TRBV6-6 to TRBJ1-5, with 8 bases lining up with TRBD1. Germline CDR1 reads MNHNY; CDR2 reads SVGAGI (reference sequence). CDR3 size: 13 residues. The V and J ends lost 6 bases and 6 bases, in that order; junction bases with no gene match: 4. This chain's CDR3 is CASRDREGQPQHF. In nucleotides, the CDR3 is TGTGCCAGCAGGGACAGGGAAGGTCAGCCCCAGCATTTT.